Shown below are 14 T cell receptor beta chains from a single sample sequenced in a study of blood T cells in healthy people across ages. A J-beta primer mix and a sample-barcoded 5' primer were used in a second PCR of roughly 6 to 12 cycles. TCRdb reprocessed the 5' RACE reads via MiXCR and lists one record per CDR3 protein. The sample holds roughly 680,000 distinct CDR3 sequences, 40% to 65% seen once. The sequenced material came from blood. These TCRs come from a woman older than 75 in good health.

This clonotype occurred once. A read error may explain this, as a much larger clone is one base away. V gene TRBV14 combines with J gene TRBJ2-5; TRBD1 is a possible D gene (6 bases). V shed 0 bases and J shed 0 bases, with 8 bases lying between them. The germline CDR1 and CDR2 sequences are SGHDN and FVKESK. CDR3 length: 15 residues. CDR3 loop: CASSQDGTNQETQYF. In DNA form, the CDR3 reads TGTGCCAGCAGCCAAGATGGGACAAACCAAGAGACCCAGTACTTC.

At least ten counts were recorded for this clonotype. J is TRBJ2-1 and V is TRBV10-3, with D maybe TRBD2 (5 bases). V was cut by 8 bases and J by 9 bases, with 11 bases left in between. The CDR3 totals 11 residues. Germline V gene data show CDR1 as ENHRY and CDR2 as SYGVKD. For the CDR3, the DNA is TGTGCCATCCTCGGGGATCGTGAGCAGTTCTTC. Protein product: CAILGDREQFF.

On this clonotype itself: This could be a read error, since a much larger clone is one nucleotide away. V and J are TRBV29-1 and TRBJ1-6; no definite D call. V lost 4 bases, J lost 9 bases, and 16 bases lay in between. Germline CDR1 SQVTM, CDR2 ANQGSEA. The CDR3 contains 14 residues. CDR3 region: CSVARVFLISPLHF. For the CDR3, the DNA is TGCAGCGTTGCCCGGGTCTTTCTCATTTCACCCCTCCACTTT.

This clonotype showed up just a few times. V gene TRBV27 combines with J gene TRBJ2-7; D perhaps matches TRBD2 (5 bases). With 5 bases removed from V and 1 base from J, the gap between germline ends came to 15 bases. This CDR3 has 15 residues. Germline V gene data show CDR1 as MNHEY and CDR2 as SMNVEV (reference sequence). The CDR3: CASSRGRADSYEQYF. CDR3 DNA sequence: TGTGCCAGCAGTCGCGGACGAGCGGATTCCTACGAGCAGTACTTC.

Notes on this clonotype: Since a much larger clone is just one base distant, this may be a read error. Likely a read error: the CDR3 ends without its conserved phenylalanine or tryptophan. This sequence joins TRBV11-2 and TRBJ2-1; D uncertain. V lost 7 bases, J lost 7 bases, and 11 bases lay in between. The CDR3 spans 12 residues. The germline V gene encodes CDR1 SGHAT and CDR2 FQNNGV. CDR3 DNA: TGTGCCAGCAACAGTATCGGGAATGAGCAGTTCTCC. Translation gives CASNSIGNEQFS.

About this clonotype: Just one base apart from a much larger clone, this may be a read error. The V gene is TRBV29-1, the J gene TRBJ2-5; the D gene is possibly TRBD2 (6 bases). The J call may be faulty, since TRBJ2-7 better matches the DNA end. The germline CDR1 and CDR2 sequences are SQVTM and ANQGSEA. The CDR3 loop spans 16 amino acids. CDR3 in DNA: TGCGGCGTCCAGACTTATACCCGGCCTAGCGCGGACGAGCAGTACTTC. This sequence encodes CGVQTYTRPSADEQYF.

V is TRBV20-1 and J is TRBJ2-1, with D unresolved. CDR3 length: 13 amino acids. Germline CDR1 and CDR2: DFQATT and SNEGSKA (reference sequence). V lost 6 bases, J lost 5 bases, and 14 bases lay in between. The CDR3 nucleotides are TGCAGTGCAGTTAGCACCGCAAACAATGAGCAGTTCTTC. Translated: CSAVSTANNEQFF.

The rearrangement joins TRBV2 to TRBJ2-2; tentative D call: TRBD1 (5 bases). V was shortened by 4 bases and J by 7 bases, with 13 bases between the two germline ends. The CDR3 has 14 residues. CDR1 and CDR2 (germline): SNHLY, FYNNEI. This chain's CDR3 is CASSGGMSGGELFF. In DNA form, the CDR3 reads TGTGCCAGCAGTGGGGGCATGTCGGGCGGGGAGCTGTTTTTT.

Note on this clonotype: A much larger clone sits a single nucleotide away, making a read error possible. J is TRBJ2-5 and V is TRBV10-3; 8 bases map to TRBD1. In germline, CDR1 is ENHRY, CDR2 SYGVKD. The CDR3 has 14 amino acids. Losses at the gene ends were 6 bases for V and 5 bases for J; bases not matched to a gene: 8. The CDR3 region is CAIRDRTGYETQYF. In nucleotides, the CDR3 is TGTGCCATCAGGGATAGGACAGGGTACGAGACCCAGTACTTC.

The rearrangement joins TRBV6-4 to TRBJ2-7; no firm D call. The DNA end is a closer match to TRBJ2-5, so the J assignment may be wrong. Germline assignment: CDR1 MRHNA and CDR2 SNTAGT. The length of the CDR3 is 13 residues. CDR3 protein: CASSDAVGETQYF. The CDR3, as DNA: TGTGCCAGCAGTGACGCAGTAGGAGAGACCCAGTACTTC.

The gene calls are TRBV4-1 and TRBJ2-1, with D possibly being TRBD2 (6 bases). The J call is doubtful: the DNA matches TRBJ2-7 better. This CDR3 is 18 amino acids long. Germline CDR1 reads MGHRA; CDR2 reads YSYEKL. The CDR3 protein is CASSQPSNLAFSYNEQYF. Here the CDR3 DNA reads TGCGCCAGCAGCCAACCGAGTAATCTAGCGTTTTCCTACAATGAGCAGTACTTC.

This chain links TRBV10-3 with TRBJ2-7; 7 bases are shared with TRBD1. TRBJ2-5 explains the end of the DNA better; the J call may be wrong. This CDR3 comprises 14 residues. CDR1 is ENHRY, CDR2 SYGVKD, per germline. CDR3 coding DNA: TGTGCCGCCCGGACAGGACCCCTACAAGAGACCCAGTACTTC. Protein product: CAARTGPLQETQYF.

CDR3 nucleotide sequence: TGTGCCAGCAGCATCCGACAGGGCAGCGTCTATGGCTACACCTTC. It is translated as CASSIRQGSVYGYTF. The rearrangement uses TRBV9 and TRBJ1-2; TRBD1 agrees at 7 bases. Germline-derived CDR1 and CDR2 are SGDLS and YYNGEE. V shed 4 bases and J 4 bases; nucleotides not matched to a gene: 10. The CDR3 is 15 residues long.

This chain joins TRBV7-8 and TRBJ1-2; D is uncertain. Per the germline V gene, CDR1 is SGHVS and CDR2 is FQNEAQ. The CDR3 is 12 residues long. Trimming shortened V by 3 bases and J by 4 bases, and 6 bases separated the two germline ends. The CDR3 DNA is TGTGCCAGCAGCTTTACGGGCTATGGCTACACCTTC. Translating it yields CASSFTGYGYTF.